This entry describes one TCR beta chain. Its antigen is not yet known. No base qualities exist here, and no much larger clone lies one base off it. This sample is part of a study of cytotoxic CD8 clonotypes in ibrutinib-treated CLL (dated by TCRdb to about 2021). Background on the whole study: The cohort was composed of 11 relapsed/refractory and about 16 treatment-naive patients; IGHV unmutated status was identified in fewer than 18 patients. Partial responses were observed in approximately 24 patients and complete responses in 2; after a median follow-up of 68 months, remission was maintained in approximately 15 patients and progression was observed in about twelve. On average, each sample had some 250,000 productive templates and approximately 100,000 productive rearrangements. The response samples were drawn at a median of roughly eleven months into treatment, with a range of roughly 6 to 36 months. Cryopreserved peripheral blood mononuclear cells were obtained prior to treatment, at the time of response, and at either disease progression or sustained remission. Longitudinal samples were available for about 30% of the 86 trial participants.

Around 2 micrograms of genomic DNA were extracted from cryopreserved PBMCs for TCR beta library preparation. Longitudinal blood samples from CLL patients on ibrutinib monotherapy were analyzed using high-throughput TCR beta sequencing. The patients took part in an open-label, single-center phase 2 trial of ibrutinib monotherapy. On a MiSeq, deep resolution sequencing aimed for a depth between 1 in 1 million and 1 in 200,000 T cells, with each clonotype covered about 9.2x on average. The immunoSEQ hsTCRB Kit was used to generate the TCR beta libraries. Under the source paper's analysis protocol: The data were analyzed with ImmunoSEQ Analyzer and ImmunoSEQ Data Assistant, and V, D and J gene assignments followed IMGT definitions. Clonality, which ranges from 0 to 1, was calculated as one minus the normalized Shannon entropy of productive rearrangement frequencies. Public clonotype analysis was restricted to overrepresented clonotypes comprising at least 0.05% of each patient's repertoire. Approximately 12 repertoires from age-matched healthy donors, obtained from immuneACCESS, served as clonality controls. TCRdb's version of the immuneACCESS table is confined to in-frame rearrangements and falls short of the full clone set. An unresolved V gene accounts for under half of the shortfall where checked; the remainder is of unknown origin. The DNA gave D and trimming, while V, J and clone size come from that table. Counted in this sample were some 11,000 clones; about 59% of them appeared once. The ten largest make up about 25% of the sample.

The germline V gene yields SGDLS for CDR1 and YYNGEE for CDR2. Deletion took 0 bases off V and 6 bases off J, with a span of 16 bases between the germline ends. There are 16 amino acids in the CDR3, from cysteine to phenylalanine inclusive. This entry keeps only the CDR3 DNA: 48 bases, framed from base 1. Beyond this particular receptor, the publication reports: Clonality rose at ibrutinib response, remained stable during sustained remission, and dropped back toward baseline at progression. At baseline, clonality was higher than in age-matched healthy donors and showed a strong correlation with circulating CD8+ T-cell counts. Public clonotypes were rare and either shrank or stayed stable during treatment, and the rise in clonality at ibrutinib response reflected expansion of private clonotypes. Lymph node repertoires were not examined, and the timing of sampling was not matched between patients in sustained remission and those whose disease progressed.

The input for sequencing was PBMCs, taken before ibrutinib treatment. This sequence was found in a human donor with chronic lymphocytic leukemia. The receptor chain draws on TRBV9 and TRBJ2-1, with a weak D call of TRBD2 (6 bases match). The bases read TGTGCCAGCAGCGTAGGCGGCGGGGTAGTACCCAATGAGCAGTTCTTC. Its coded protein is CASSVGGGVVPNEQFF.